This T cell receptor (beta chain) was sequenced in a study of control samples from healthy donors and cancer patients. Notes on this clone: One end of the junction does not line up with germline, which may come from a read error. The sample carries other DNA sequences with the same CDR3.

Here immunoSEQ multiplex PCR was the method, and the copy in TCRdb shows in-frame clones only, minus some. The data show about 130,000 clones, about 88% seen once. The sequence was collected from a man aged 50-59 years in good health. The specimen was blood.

The CDR3 DNA is TGCGCCAGTCGGACTAGCGGGGGCACAGATACGCAGTATTTT. It yields the protein CASRTSGGTDTQYF. This chain connects TRBV28 to TRBJ2-3; 12 bases are shared with TRBD2. CDR1 and CDR2 from the germline V gene are MDHEN and SYDVKM. The CDR3 is made up of 14 amino acids.